The 11 T cell receptor beta chains below all came from one sample that was sequenced in a study of blood T cells in healthy people across ages. Primed by a sample-barcoded 5' primer and a J-beta primer mix, a second PCR proceeded for roughly 7 to 12 cycles. MiXCR, run by TCRdb on the 5' RACE reads, gives a single entry per CDR3 protein. Counted here are roughly 1,300,000 distinct CDR3 sequences, roughly 60% occurring once; the ten biggest clones make up 5% to 7%. Sequenced: blood. The receptors come from a man aged 18-30 years in good health.

For this clonotype: The germline gene is not matched at one end of the junction; a read error may be the cause. This sequence joins TRBV29-1 and TRBJ2-7; D is unclear. The length of the CDR3 is 15 residues. Germline V gene sequence: CDR1 SQVTM, CDR2 ANQGSEA. In DNA form, the CDR3 reads TGCAGCATTGAAGAAGAGCAGGCAGATTCCTACGAGCAGTACTTC. Translation: CSIEEEQADSYEQYF.

V usage is TRBV29-1 and J usage is TRBJ1-1; D is ambiguous. CDR3 length: 14 residues. CDR1 SQVTM and CDR2 ANQGSEA come from the germline V gene. V lost 1 base to trimming and J lost 4 bases, with 13 bases between them. In nucleotides, the CDR3 is TGCAGCGTTGAAGGGGGATTTTATGCCACTGAAGCTTTCTTT. Translating it yields CSVEGGFYATEAFF.

The chain recombines TRBV28 with TRBJ2-3, with a tentative D call TRBD1 (5 bases). Germline lookup yields CDR1 MDHEN and CDR2 SYDVKM. Trimming cost V 7 bases and J 1 base, with 9 bases left between them. The CDR3 totals 13 residues. CDR3 protein: CASNDRRTDTQYF. DNA for the CDR3: TGTGCCAGCAATGACAGACGCACAGATACGCAGTATTTT. The full variable domain, rest sourced from reference TRBV28 and TRBJ2-3, is DVKVTQSSRYLVKRTGEKVFLECVQDMDHENMFWYRQDPGLGLRLIYFSYDVKMKEKGDIPEGYSVSREKKERFSLILESASTNQTSMYLCASNDRRTDTQYFGPGTRLTVL.

The chain links TRBV28 to TRBJ1-2, with unresolved D. This CDR3 is 11 amino acids long. Germline assignment: CDR1 MDHEN and CDR2 SYDVKM. The V gene lost 2 bases and the J gene lost 6 bases, with 4 bases spanning the gap. The CDR3 DNA reads TGTGCCAGCAGTTTAAGGAATGGCTACACCTTC. Translating gives CASSLRNGYTF.

This clonotype was picked up a small number of times. The chain has TRBV4-2 and TRBJ1-5, with TRBD1 matching over 8 bases. Germline lookup yields CDR1 LGHNA and CDR2 YNFKEQ. The CDR3 consists of 15 residues. J was trimmed by 2 bases and V by 3 bases; bases with no gene match: 3. The CDR3 DNA reads TGTGCCAGCAGCCAGGAACAGGGGGGCAATCAGCCCCAGCATTTT. Translating gives CASSQEQGGNQPQHF.

J is TRBJ2-7 and V is TRBV7-9, with D possibly being TRBD1 or TRBD2 (5 bases each). Germline V gene data show CDR1 as SEHNR and CDR2 as FQNEAQ (reference sequence). The CDR3 covers 15 residues. The V gene lost 4 bases and the J gene lost 0 bases, with 13 bases spanning the gap. CDR3 protein: CASSSPGRYSYEQYF. As DNA, the CDR3 is TGTGCCAGCAGCTCCCCGGGACGCTACTCCTACGAGCAGTACTTC.

This chain connects TRBV11-2 to TRBJ2-5, with D unresolved. Per germline, CDR1 SGHAT and CDR2 FQNNGV. V was cut by 5 bases and J by 5 bases, with 15 bases left in between. This CDR3 contains 14 residues. CDR3 sequence (DNA): TGTGCCAGCAGCCCATGGGCCTCTGGGGAGACCCAGTACTTC. This sequence encodes CASSPWASGETQYF.

CDR3 bases: TGTGCCAGCGGATGGGCGGGAGACTCCCCAGATACGCAGTATTTT. This encodes CASGWAGDSPDTQYF. The V call is TRBV2, the J call TRBJ2-3; 7 bases are shared with TRBD2. After removal of 8 bases from V and 4 bases from J, the junction contained 12 bases not matched to a gene. The CDR3 runs 15 residues. Looked up from germline, CDR1 is SNHLY and CDR2 is FYNNEI. Full variable domain (outside the CDR3, taken from reference TRBV2 and TRBJ2-3): EPEVTQTPSHQVTQMGQEVILRCVPISNHLYFYWYRQILGQKVEFLVSFYNNEISEKSEIFDDQFSVERPDGSNFTLKIRSTKLEDSAMYFCASGWAGDSPDTQYFGPGTRLTVL.

This sequence joins TRBV4-1 and TRBJ1-1, with D hard to call. The V gene's germline CDR1 is MGHRA and CDR2 YSYEKL. V was clipped by 2 bases and J by 7 bases, with 5 bases between them. The CDR3 has 11 amino acids. CDR3 in amino acids: CASSQLNEAFF. Written as DNA, the CDR3 is TGCGCCAGCAGCCAACTAAATGAAGCTTTCTTT.

The V call is TRBV10-3, the J call TRBJ2-3; 8 bases are shared with TRBD2. Germline trimming cut 7 bases from V and 4 bases from J; bases unmatched to any gene: 1. CDR1 is ENHRY and CDR2 is SYGVKD in the germline V gene. This CDR3 spans 12 amino acids. The CDR3 DNA is TGTGCCATCAAGCGGGAGCCAGATACGCAGTATTTT. This translates into CAIKREPDTQYF.

The chain recombines TRBV7-2 with TRBJ1-1; 7 bases map to TRBD1. V shed 5 bases and J 3 bases; nucleotides not matched to a gene: 9. Germline CDR1 is SGHTA and CDR2 is FQGNSA. The CDR3 spans 15 residues. Here the CDR3 DNA reads TGTGCCAGCAGCCCGACAGGGCTCTATGACACTGAAGCTTTCTTT. Translation gives CASSPTGLYDTEAFF.